Described below is a single T cell receptor (beta chain) sequence and its context. Germline V gene data show CDR1 as MNHEY and CDR2 as SMNVEV (reference sequence). The CDR3 loop spans 18 amino acids. J lost 4 bases, V lost 4 bases, and 13 bases had no gene match. The repertoire was sequenced with immunoSEQ multiplex PCR; TCRdb's copy has only in-frame clones and lacks some. Of more than 60,000 clones listed, around 92% are singletons. These data belong to a study of technical replicates of blood from several donors. The genes are TRBV27 and TRBJ2-7; 13 positions agree with TRBD2. The clonotype originates from a human donor in good health. The source material was T cells isolated from PBMCs. The CDR3 spells CASSSQFWTSGRAYEQYF. Written as DNA, the CDR3 is TGTGCCAGCAGTTCTCAGTTTTGGACTAGCGGGAGAGCATACGAGCAGTACTTC.